This T cell receptor (beta chain) was captured by sequencing in a study of blood T cell repertoires in COVID-19 (dated by TCRdb to the early 2020s). A note on the overall study: The collaborator samples originated in the United States, Italy and Spain and spanned the acute and convalescent phases of COVID-19. The prospective study material was composed of cDNA or gDNA derived from T cells, B-cell-depleted T cells, or PBMCs. The dataset comprised deeply sampled blood TCRbeta repertoires from subjects exposed to, actively infected with, or recovered from COVID-19. The repertoires were made available in a free public database intended to serve as a resource for research on the immune response to SARS-CoV-2. Samples came from the ongoing ImmuneRACE study (first 160 participants) plus 1,254 subjects from 6 global collaborators. The sample metadata nearly always contained a de-identified subject ID, COVID-19 status, age in years and sex. HLA class I and class II types, where available, came from metadata supplied by the sample provider rather than from assay-based typing.

About this clone itself: The antigen it recognizes is unknown. The input lacks base qualities; no much larger clone sits a single base away.

TCRbeta CDR3 regions were amplified from genomic DNA by means of the immunoSEQ Assay, a bias-controlled multiplex PCR. In the original analysis: The number of nucleated cells in each sample was estimated by amplification of reference gene primers within the assay. To quantify the absolute abundance of each unique TCRbeta CDR3 rearrangement, sequence reads were collapsed and filtered. Productive Simpson clonality was computed per sample as the square root of Simpson's diversity index over productive rearrangements. Here the immuneACCESS table is served through TCRdb, limited to in-frame sequences with V and J called. Missing clones are a known gap in these copies; in checked studies unresolved V genes cover under half, and the rest lacks a known reason. For V, J and clone size, that table is used; D and trimming come from the DNA. The sample yields roughly 200,000 clones; 83% were counted once. Approximately 8.6% of the sample is in the top ten clones.

Summary of the overall study and its limitations: How much clinical and demographic metadata was included differed by source and by participant, and the metadata was provided uncurated.

Collaborating institutions collected whole blood in K2EDTA tubes following their own protocols. For TCRbeta analysis, collaborators shipped samples in one of three forms: frozen whole blood, isolated PBMCs, or DNA extracted from either of those sample types. CDR1 and CDR2 are read off the germline V gene as SNHLY and FYNNEI. Trimmed from V: 6 bases; trimmed from J: 1 base; junction bases lacking a gene match: 12. The CDR3 holds 18 amino acids from the cysteine to the phenylalanine. The only DNA kept is the CDR3, 54 bases in frame from the first base. Specimen: peripheral blood. The receptor chain draws on TRBV2 and TRBJ2-1; 10 central bases correspond to TRBD1. The TCR originated in a man between 40 and 49 years old with active or convalescent COVID-19. The CDR3 protein is CASSVPGQGLPSYNEQFF. The sequenced DNA is TGTGCCAGCAGCGTCCCGGGACAGGGGCTCCCGTCCTACAATGAGCAGTTCTTC.